This TCR beta chain was sequenced during a study of blood T cell repertoires in COVID-19. Study details: Sources were T cells, B-cell-depleted T cells, or PBMCs; the material itself was cDNA or gDNA.

The germline CDR1 and CDR2 sequences are MNHEY and SMNVEV (reference sequence). This CDR3 comprises 11 residues. Trimming removed 5 bases from V and 2 bases from J, with 4 bases in between. Libraries were prepared by immunoSEQ multiplex PCR; TCRdb keeps only in-frame clonotypes and omits some of them. The table includes around 230,000 clones, 83% detected once. This chain uses TRBV27 with TRBJ2-7, with no clear D. Sequencing was done on a sample of peripheral blood. This clonotype was obtained from a woman aged 40 to 50 with active or convalescent COVID-19. Written as DNA, the CDR3 is TGTGCCAGCAGTCAGACCTACGAGCAGTACTTC. Amino acids: CASSQTYEQYF.